This is a list of T cell receptor beta chains from one sample in a study of T cell responses to AZD1222 COVID-19 vaccine. Profiling relied on immunoSEQ multiplex PCR, and the TCRdb table lists in-frame clones only, not all of them. The table lists tens of thousands of clones, approximately 80% of them singletons. The material was peripheral blood, obtained on day 0 of AZD1222 vaccination. The receptors were gathered from an adult in good health. CDR3s include the opening cysteine and the closing phenylalanine or tryptophan. Fields, in order: CDR3 DNA, CDR3 protein, D gene, V gene, J gene, clone size. The D gene is left open where the match is weak. Some rows mark clone size as missing; the rest say once, few, many or name a class of expanded clone.

CDR3nt: TGTGCCAGCTCACCACCATATAGCAATCAGCCCCAGCATTTT
CDR3aa: CASSPPYSNQPQHF
d_gene: NA
v_gene: TRBV18
j_gene: TRBJ1-5
abundance: NA

CDR3nt: TGTGCCAGCAGTTCCAGGCTACAAGAGACCCAGTACTTC
CDR3aa: CASSSRLQETQYF
d_gene: NA
v_gene: TRBV2
j_gene: TRBJ2-5
abundance: NA

CDR3nt: TGTGCCAGCAGCTTAGCCCGACAAGAGACCCAGTACTTC
CDR3aa: CASSLARQETQYF
d_gene: NA
v_gene: TRBV7-2
j_gene: TRBJ2-5
abundance: NA

CDR3nt: TGTGCCAGCAGTTTCGGACCCTATGGCTACACCTTC
CDR3aa: CASSFGPYGYTF
d_gene: NA
v_gene: TRBV28
j_gene: TRBJ1-2
abundance: few

CDR3nt: TGTGCCAGCAGTTACTCGACAGGACAGGGGCGCGAGACCCAGTACTTC
CDR3aa: CASSYSTGQGRETQYF
d_gene: TRBD1
v_gene: TRBV6-2/TRBV6-3
j_gene: TRBJ2-5
abundance: NA

CDR3nt: TGTGCCAGCAGTGAAGACAGTAGACAGACTGAAGCTTTCTTT
CDR3aa: CASSEDSRQTEAFF
d_gene: NA
v_gene: TRBV6-1
j_gene: TRBJ1-1
abundance: NA

CDR3nt: TGCGCCAGCAGCTTGGTGACAGGGGTCTCGGGAGGCTACACCTTC
CDR3aa: CASSLVTGVSGGYTF
d_gene: TRBD1
v_gene: TRBV5-1
j_gene: TRBJ1-2
abundance: NA

CDR3nt: TGTGCCAGCAGGCACAGTTACGAGCAGTACTTC
CDR3aa: CASRHSYEQYF
d_gene: NA
v_gene: TRBV2
j_gene: TRBJ2-7
abundance: NA

CDR3nt: TGTGCCAGCAGCGTAGCTCCAGGCGACTATGGCTACACCTTC
CDR3aa: CASSVAPGDYGYTF
d_gene: NA
v_gene: TRBV9
j_gene: TRBJ1-2
abundance: NA

CDR3nt: TGTGCCAGCAGCTTAAGGACGGGCCTCGTAAATGAGCAGTTCTTC
CDR3aa: CASSLRTGLVNEQFF
d_gene: NA
v_gene: TRBV7-8
j_gene: TRBJ2-1
abundance: NA

CDR3nt: TGTGCCAGCAGCTTAGCGCGGCATTCCGGGGACGAGCAGTACTTC
CDR3aa: CASSLARHSGDEQYF
d_gene: NA
v_gene: TRBV7-2
j_gene: TRBJ2-7
abundance: NA

CDR3nt: TGTGCCAGCAGCTGGGGACTAGCGGAGACAGCCAAAAACATTCAGTACTTC
CDR3aa: CASSWGLAETAKNIQYF
d_gene: TRBD2
v_gene: TRBV7-9
j_gene: TRBJ2-4
abundance: NA

CDR3nt: TGTGCCAGCAGCGCTGGGACATTTGGCTACACCTTC
CDR3aa: CASSAGTFGYTF
d_gene: NA
v_gene: TRBV11-3
j_gene: TRBJ1-2
abundance: NA

CDR3nt: TGTGCCACCAGTGACTCCACAGTGAACACTGAAGCTTTCTTT
CDR3aa: CATSDSTVNTEAFF
d_gene: NA
v_gene: TRBV24-1
j_gene: TRBJ1-1
abundance: NA

CDR3nt: TGTGCCAGCAGCCAAGATCGTAGCACTGAAGCTTTCTTT
CDR3aa: CASSQDRSTEAFF
d_gene: NA
v_gene: TRBV14
j_gene: TRBJ1-1
abundance: NA

CDR3nt: TGTGCCAGCAGCTTGGGGACTAGCGGGGGGATATACAATGAGCAGTTCTTC
CDR3aa: CASSLGTSGGIYNEQFF
d_gene: TRBD2
v_gene: TRBV5-6
j_gene: TRBJ2-1
abundance: NA